These T cell receptor beta chains were read from a single sample in a study of blood T cell repertoires in COVID-19. Only in-frame clones appear in the TCRdb table, and some are missing; sequencing was by immunoSEQ multiplex PCR. This sample yields about 160,000 clones, of which 80% to 90% are seen a single time; around 3.3% belongs to the top ten. Sequenced material: peripheral blood. The receptors stem from a man aged 65 to 85 with acute or convalescent COVID-19. Both conserved end residues are part of each CDR3. D genes are given only for firm matches. The size of a clone is reported for some rows only, either as once, few or many, or as a class for expanded clones.

len: 13
abundance: .
j_gene: TRBJ2-7
d_gene: TRBD2
v_gene: TRBV6-2/TRBV6-3
CDR3aa: CASSYAGGYEQYF
CDR3nt: TGTGCCAGCAGTTACGCGGGGGGATACGAGCAGTACTTC

len: 15
abundance: .
j_gene: TRBJ2-2
d_gene: TRBD1
v_gene: TRBV11-3
CDR3aa: CASSPRQGGTGELFF
CDR3nt: TGTGCCAGCAGCCCGCGACAGGGGGGGACCGGGGAGCTGTTTTTT

len: 18
abundance: .
j_gene: TRBJ2-1
d_gene: TRBD2
v_gene: TRBV4-2
CDR3aa: CASSHTLAGGTSYNEQFF
CDR3nt: TGTGCCAGCAGCCACACACTAGCGGGAGGTACGTCCTACAATGAGCAGTTCTTC

len: 15
abundance: .
j_gene: TRBJ1-5
d_gene: .
v_gene: TRBV5-1
CDR3aa: CASSLEGVGNQPQHF
CDR3nt: TGCGCCAGCAGCTTGGAGGGGGTGGGCAATCAGCCCCAGCATTTT

len: 15
abundance: .
j_gene: TRBJ2-1
d_gene: .
v_gene: TRBV24-1
CDR3aa: CATSDVAPTENEQFF
CDR3nt: TGTGCCACCAGTGATGTCGCCCCGACGGAGAATGAGCAGTTCTTC

len: 16
abundance: once
j_gene: TRBJ2-2
d_gene: TRBD2
v_gene: TRBV4-1
CDR3aa: CASSQLAGLNTGELFF
CDR3nt: TGCGCCAGCAGCCAATTAGCGGGACTGAACACCGGGGAGCTGTTTTTT

len: 17
abundance: .
j_gene: TRBJ2-1
d_gene: TRBD2
v_gene: TRBV24-1
CDR3aa: CATSDSGAGGSYNEQFF
CDR3nt: TGTGCCACCAGTGATTCCGGAGCGGGGGGCTCCTACAATGAGCAGTTCTTC

len: 17
abundance: few
j_gene: TRBJ2-3
d_gene: TRBD2
v_gene: TRBV28
CDR3aa: CASSSGLAATFTDTQYF
CDR3nt: TGTGCCAGCAGTTCCGGACTAGCGGCCACCTTTACAGATACGCAGTATTTT

len: 17
abundance: .
j_gene: TRBJ2-5
d_gene: TRBD2
v_gene: TRBV28
CDR3aa: CASSGTSGRPGGETQYF
CDR3nt: TGTGCCAGCAGTGGGACTAGCGGGAGGCCGGGGGGAGAGACCCAGTACTTC

len: 16
abundance: .
j_gene: TRBJ1-5
d_gene: .
v_gene: TRBV7-8
CDR3aa: CASSLESRRQNQPQHF
CDR3nt: TGTGCCAGCAGCTTAGAGTCGCGGCGACAGAATCAGCCCCAGCATTTT

len: 14
abundance: .
j_gene: TRBJ2-1
d_gene: .
v_gene: TRBV6-5
CDR3aa: CASTSTSSYNEQFF
CDR3nt: TGTGCCAGCACCTCGACTAGCTCCTACAATGAGCAGTTCTTC